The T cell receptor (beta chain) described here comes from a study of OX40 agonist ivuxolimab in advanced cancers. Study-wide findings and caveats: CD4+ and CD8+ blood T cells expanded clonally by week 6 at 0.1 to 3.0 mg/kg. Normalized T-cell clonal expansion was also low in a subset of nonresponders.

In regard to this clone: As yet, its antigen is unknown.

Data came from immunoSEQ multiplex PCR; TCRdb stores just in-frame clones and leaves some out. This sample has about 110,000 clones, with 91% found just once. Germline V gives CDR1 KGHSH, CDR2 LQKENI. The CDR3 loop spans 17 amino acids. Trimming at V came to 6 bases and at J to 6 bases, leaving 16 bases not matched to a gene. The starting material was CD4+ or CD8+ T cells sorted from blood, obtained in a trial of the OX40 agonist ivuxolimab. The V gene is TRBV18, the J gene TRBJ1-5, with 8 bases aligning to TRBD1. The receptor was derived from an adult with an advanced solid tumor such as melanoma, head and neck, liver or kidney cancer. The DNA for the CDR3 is TGTGCCAGCTCCCCCGGGATTTCACAGGGGGGGGTTCAGCCCCAGCATTTT. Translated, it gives CASSPGISQGGVQPQHF.